This T cell receptor beta chain was recovered during a study of read filtering for tumor transcriptome and immune sequencing. Study-level background: DNase treatment preceded whole-transcriptome library preparation.

This clonotype turned up a few times. Its cognate antigen is unknown. Trimming took off 3 bases at V and 3 bases at J, with 6 bases between the two ends. There are 12 residues in the CDR3. CDR1 is MNHNS and CDR2 is SASEGT in the germline V gene. Every patient had bone marrow sampled while the disease was active. From approximately 430 ng of RNA, a library with molecular barcoded alpha/delta and beta/gamma adaptors was made. One entry per CDR3 protein, called by TCRdb with MiXCR from the reads. The data show about 130,000 distinct CDR3 sequences, 10% to 15% seen once. Study outcomes and limitations: The CD138-negative fraction was mixed bone marrow immune cells, not pure T cells. IR-seq captured clonotypes deeper and more reliably than RNA-seq.

The sample taken for sequencing was a population of CD138-negative cells sorted from bone marrow. The rearrangement uses TRBV6-1 and TRBJ2-7, with no clear D. This sequence originates from a donor at least 40 years old with multiple myeloma. The CDR3: CASSESVYEQYF. CDR3 coding DNA: TGTGCCAGCAGTGAGAGCGTCTACGAGCAGTACTTC.